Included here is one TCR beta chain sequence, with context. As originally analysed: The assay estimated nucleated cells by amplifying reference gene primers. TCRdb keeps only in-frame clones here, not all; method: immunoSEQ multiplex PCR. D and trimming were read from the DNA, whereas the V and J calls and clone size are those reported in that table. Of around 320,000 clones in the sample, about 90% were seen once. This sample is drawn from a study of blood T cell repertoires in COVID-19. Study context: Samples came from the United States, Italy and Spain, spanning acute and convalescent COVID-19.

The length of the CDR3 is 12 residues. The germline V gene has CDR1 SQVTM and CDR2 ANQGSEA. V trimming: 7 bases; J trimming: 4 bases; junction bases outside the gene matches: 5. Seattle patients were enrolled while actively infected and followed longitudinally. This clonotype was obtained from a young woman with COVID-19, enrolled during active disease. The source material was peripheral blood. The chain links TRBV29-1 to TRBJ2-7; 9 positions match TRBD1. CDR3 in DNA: TGCAGCGCCCGACAGGGGGGTTACGAGCAGTACTTC. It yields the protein CSARQGGYEQYF.